This entry describes one T cell receptor beta chain. The target antigen is unknown. This sample was taken from a study of cytomegalovirus exposure and HLA in healthy donors. PCR involved 60 Vbeta and 13 Jbeta primers. Sequencing used immunoSEQ multiplex PCR; TCRdb keeps in-frame clones, though not all of them. The sample gives about 140,000 clones, roughly 80% of which show up once; about 3.4% is in the top ten. The CDR3 runs 13 residues. Germline V lookup: CDR1 WNHNN, CDR2 SYGVQD (reference sequence). V gave up 6 bases and J gave up 1 base, with 9 bases separating them. Study-level findings and limits: Later analysis showed TCR association rates varying by HLA locus, highest for DRB1 and lowest for HLA-C. Most TCR sequences showed up rarely, but some public TCRs showed up in many donors. Common viral pathogens seemed, in a later analysis, to connect with several of the most significant clusters. The authors reported that TCR beta sequences could predict HLA-A and HLA-B alleles. These predictions were accurate for most subjects in the first cohort.

The TCR was taken from a female donor in good health and CMV-seronegative. Sequencing was carried out using PBMCs. The chain links TRBV10-1 to TRBJ1-2; D not certain. DNA of the CDR3: TGCGCCAGCAGCGCTGGGAGTAACTATGGCTACACCTTC. It encodes CASSAGSNYGYTF.